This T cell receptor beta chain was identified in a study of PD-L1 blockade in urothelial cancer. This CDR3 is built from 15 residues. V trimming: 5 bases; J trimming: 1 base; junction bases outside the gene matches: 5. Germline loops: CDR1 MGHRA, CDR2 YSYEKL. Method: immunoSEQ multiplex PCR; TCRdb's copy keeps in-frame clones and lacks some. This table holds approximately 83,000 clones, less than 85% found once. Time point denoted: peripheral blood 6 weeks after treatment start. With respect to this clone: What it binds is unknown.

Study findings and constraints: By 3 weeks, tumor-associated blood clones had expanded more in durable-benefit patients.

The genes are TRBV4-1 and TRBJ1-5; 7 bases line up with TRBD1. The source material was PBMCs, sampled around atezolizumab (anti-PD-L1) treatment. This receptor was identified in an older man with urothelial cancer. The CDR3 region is CASSLDRISNQPQHF. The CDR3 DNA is TGCGCCAGCAGCTTGGACAGGATAAGCAATCAGCCCCAGCATTTT.